The 7 T cell receptor beta chains below were found in one sample sequenced in a study of T-cell reconstitution after alpha-beta-depleted transplantation in children. During its preparation, the TCRbeta library received unique molecular identifiers. TCRdb independently ran MiXCR on the PCR reads; one entry per CDR3 protein. The table lists just over 950,000 distinct CDR3 sequences, roughly 29% of them singletons. The source material was PBMCs, mostly from graft donor cells, sampled 360 days after TCRalphabeta/CD19-depleted stem cell transplant. The origin of the receptors is a boy younger than two who had a stem cell transplant for SCID, so the T cells may come from the graft donor.

The chain carries TRBV7-7 and TRBJ2-2; the match to TRBD2 covers 10 bases. Germline V gene lookup returns CDR1 SSHAT and CDR2 FNYEAQ (reference sequence). The CDR3 runs 17 residues. J was trimmed by 8 bases and V by 2 bases; bases with no gene match: 11. The CDR3 DNA reads TGTGCCAGCAGCTTACTAGCGGGGGCCTCCTTCAAAGGGGAGCTGTTTTTT. The encoded protein is CASSLLAGASFKGELFF.

The V call is TRBV7-9, the J call TRBJ2-1, with D possibly matching TRBD2 (5 bases). Germline V gives CDR1 SEHNR, CDR2 FQNEAQ (reference sequence). V was clipped by 1 base and J by 2 bases, with 15 bases between them. The CDR3 length is 17 residues. The CDR3 protein is CASSLGEPGWPYNEQFF. CDR3 sequence (DNA): TGTGCCAGCAGCTTAGGGGAGCCGGGATGGCCCTACAATGAGCAGTTCTTC.

The rearrangement links TRBV20-1 to TRBJ2-1, with 10 bases fitting TRBD2. The CDR3 is 14 residues long. Germline lookup yields CDR1 DFQATT and CDR2 SNEGSKA (reference sequence). The trim removed 4 bases at V and 0 bases at J, leaving 0 bases unmatched. CDR3 in DNA: TGCAGTGCTATAGCGGGGGGCTCCTACAATGAGCAGTTCTTC. This codes for CSAIAGGSYNEQFF.

About this clonotype: A read error may explain this, as a much larger clone is one base away. The V and J genes are TRBV5-1 and TRBJ2-3, with 10 bases lining up with TRBD2. V was pared by 4 bases and J by 2 bases, with 4 bases of the junction left unmatched. This CDR3 comprises 15 residues. Germline V gene data show CDR1 as SGHRS and CDR2 as YFSETQ. Written as DNA, the CDR3 is TGCGCCAGCAGCATCCTAGCGGGGGTCACAGATACGCAGTATTTT. Translation gives CASSILAGVTDTQYF.

The V gene is TRBV5-6, the J gene TRBJ2-6; possible D gene TRBD1, 5 bases. V lost 4 bases to trimming and J lost 4 bases, with 15 bases between them. Germline CDR1 and CDR2: SGHDT and YYEEEE. The CDR3 is 16 amino acids. This CDR3 is CASSLDTGSGANVLTF. CDR3 bases: TGTGCCAGCAGCCTCGATACAGGCTCCGGGGCCAACGTCCTGACTTTC.

In its sample, this clonotype was seen a few times. The CDR3 loop is CASRPRDSSYEQYF. In nucleotides, the CDR3 is TGTGCCAGCAGACCCCGGGACAGCTCCTACGAGCAGTACTTC. J is TRBJ2-7 and V is TRBV12-3 or TRBV12-4, with TRBD1 matching over 7 bases. The V gene end was trimmed by 6 bases and the J gene end by 0 bases; junction bases not matched to a gene: 5. This CDR3 is 14 amino acids long.

The genes are TRBV7-2 and TRBJ2-2, with TRBD2 matching 8 bases. V was clipped by 1 base and J by 10 bases; unmatched bases: 5. Per the germline V gene, CDR1 is SGHTA and CDR2 is FQGNSA. This CDR3 is built from 14 residues. As DNA, the CDR3 is TGTGCCAGCAGCTTAGAAGCGGGGGTGGTGGAGCTGTTTTTT. This gives the protein CASSLEAGVVELFF.